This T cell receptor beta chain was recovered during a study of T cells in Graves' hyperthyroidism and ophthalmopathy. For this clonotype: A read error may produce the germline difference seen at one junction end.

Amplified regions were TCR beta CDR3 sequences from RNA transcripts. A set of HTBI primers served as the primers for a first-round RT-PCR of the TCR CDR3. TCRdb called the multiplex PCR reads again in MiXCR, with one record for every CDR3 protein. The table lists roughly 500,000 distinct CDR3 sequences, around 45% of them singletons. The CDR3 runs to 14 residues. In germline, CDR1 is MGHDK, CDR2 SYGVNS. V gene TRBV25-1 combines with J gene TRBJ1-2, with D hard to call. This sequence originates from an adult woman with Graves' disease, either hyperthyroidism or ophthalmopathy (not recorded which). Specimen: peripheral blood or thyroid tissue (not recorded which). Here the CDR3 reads CASSDYSGSYGYTF. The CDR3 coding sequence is TGTGCTAGCAGTGACTACTCAGGCAGCTATGGCTACACCTTC.